This T cell receptor beta chain came from a study of response to subunit inactivated influenza vaccine. Study observations and caveats: Authors proposed each seasonal influenza vaccination draws in few new T cells.

Via MiXCR, TCRdb re-called the RT-PCR reads, giving one row per CDR3 protein. This sample yields under 850,000 distinct CDR3 sequences, of which about 18% are seen a single time; approximately 10% belongs to the top ten. There are many counts of this clonotype. The antigen remains undetermined. V lost 7 bases and J lost 5; bases outside the gene matches: 10. CDR1 and CDR2 (germline): SGHRS, YFSETQ. The CDR3 is made up of 15 amino acids. The source material was PBMCs from blood, sampled 5 to 6 days after vaccination. The rearrangement links TRBV5-1 to TRBJ2-5; TRBD1 matches at 11 bases. The receptor was derived from a man aged 45-65 years who received an inactivated influenza vaccine. CDR3 nucleotide sequence: TGCGCCAGCTCCAAACAGGACAGGGGGCTGGAGACCCAGTACTTC. It yields the protein CASSKQDRGLETQYF.